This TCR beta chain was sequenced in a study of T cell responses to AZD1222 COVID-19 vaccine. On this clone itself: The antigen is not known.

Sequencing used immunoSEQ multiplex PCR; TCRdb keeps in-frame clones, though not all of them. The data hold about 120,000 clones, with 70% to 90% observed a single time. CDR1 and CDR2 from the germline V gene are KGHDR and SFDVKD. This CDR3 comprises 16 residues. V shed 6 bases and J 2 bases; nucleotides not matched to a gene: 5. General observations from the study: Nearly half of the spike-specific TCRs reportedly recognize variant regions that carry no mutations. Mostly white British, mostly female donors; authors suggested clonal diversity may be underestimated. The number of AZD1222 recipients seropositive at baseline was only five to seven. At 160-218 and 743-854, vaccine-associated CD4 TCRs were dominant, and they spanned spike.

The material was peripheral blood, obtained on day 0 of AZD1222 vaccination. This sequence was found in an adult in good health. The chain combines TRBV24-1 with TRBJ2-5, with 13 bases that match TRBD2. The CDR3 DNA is TGTGCCACCAGTCCTGCGGGACTAGCGGGGCAAGAGACCCAGTACTTC. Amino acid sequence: CATSPAGLAGQETQYF.